A selection of T cell receptor beta chains follows, all from one sample in a study of blood T cell repertoires in COVID-19. Clones were read by immunoSEQ multiplex PCR, and TCRdb kept only the in-frame ones, dropping some. The repertoire consists of over 200,000 clones, with less than 85% occurring once and the leading ten covering 2.6%. The sequencing input was peripheral blood. The origin of the receptors is a woman in her seventies with active or convalescent COVID-19. CDR3s include the opening cysteine and the closing phenylalanine or tryptophan. A D gene is named only where the DNA matches it firmly. The listing skips clone size in some rows; elsewhere it reads once, few, many or a size class.

CDR3: CASSASQGANTIYF; DNA: TGTGCCAGCTCAGCCTCCCAGGGGGCCAACACCATATATTTT; D: TRBD1; size: .; V: TRBV18; J: TRBJ1-3
CDR3: CASSCRGTGLTSYSNQPQHF; DNA: TGTGCCAGCAGTTGCCGGGGGACAGGTCTAACCTCTTATAGCAATCAGCCCCAGCATTTT; D: TRBD1; size: .; V: TRBV27; J: TRBJ1-5
CDR3: CASSDRSSGNTIYF; DNA: TGTGCCAGCAGTGACAGATCCTCTGGAAACACCATATATTTT; D: .; size: .; V: TRBV2; J: TRBJ1-3
CDR3: CASSVDSLAGVPGGYNEQFF; DNA: TGTGCCAGCAGCGTAGATAGTCTAGCGGGAGTTCCGGGGGGCTACAATGAGCAGTTCTTC; D: TRBD2; size: once; V: TRBV9; J: TRBJ2-1
CDR3: CASSQDESGTSGRGNTGELFF; DNA: TGCGCCAGCAGCCAAGACGAATCCGGGACTAGCGGGAGAGGGAACACCGGGGAGCTGTTTTTT; D: TRBD2; size: once; V: TRBV4-1; J: TRBJ2-2
CDR3: CASSRGQGAGEKLFF; DNA: TGTGCCAGCAGCAGGGGACAGGGGGCGGGGGAAAAACTGTTTTTT; D: TRBD1; size: .; V: TRBV5-5; J: TRBJ1-4
CDR3: CATVSGGFTEAFF; DNA: TGTGCCACCGTTTCAGGGGGTTTCACTGAAGCTTTCTTT; D: TRBD1; size: once; V: TRBV27; J: TRBJ1-1
CDR3: CASSSPRWAGTVNTEAFF; DNA: TGTGCCAGCAGCTCCCCCCGGTGGGCAGGAACGGTGAACACTGAAGCTTTCTTT; D: .; size: .; V: TRBV11-2; J: TRBJ1-1
CDR3: CASSLASGGVETQYF; DNA: TGTGCCAGCAGCTTGGCTAGCGGGGGGGTAGAGACCCAGTACTTC; D: TRBD2; size: .; V: TRBV7-2; J: TRBJ2-5
CDR3: CASSPKGDTDTQYF; DNA: TGTGCCAGCAGCCCAAAGGGGGACACAGATACGCAGTATTTT; D: .; size: .; V: TRBV11-3; J: TRBJ2-3
CDR3: CASSPDRGPFREQFF; DNA: TGCGCCAGCAGCCCCGACCGCGGCCCATTTCGGGAGCAGTTCTTC; D: .; size: .; V: TRBV4-3; J: TRBJ2-1
CDR3: CASSPGGGFKDEQYF; DNA: TGTGCCAGCTCACCAGGGGGGGGGTTTAAGGACGAGCAGTACTTC; D: TRBD2; size: .; V: TRBV18; J: TRBJ2-7
CDR3: CASSPQQSGGYTF; DNA: TGTGCCAGCTCACCACAACAGTCAGGGGGCTACACCTTC; D: .; size: .; V: TRBV18; J: TRBJ1-2
CDR3: CASSIAAGGINSPLHF; DNA: TGCGCCAGCAGCATTGCGGCAGGGGGCATTAATTCACCCCTCCACTTT; D: TRBD1; size: .; V: TRBV5-1; J: TRBJ1-6
CDR3: CASASVSTHYNEQFF; DNA: TGCGCCAGCGCCTCCGTCTCAACTCATTACAATGAGCAGTTCTTC; D: .; size: few; V: TRBV5-1; J: TRBJ2-1
CDR3: CASSPWQGDEQYF; DNA: TGCGCCAGCAGTCCGTGGCAGGGCGACGAGCAGTACTTC; D: .; size: few; V: TRBV5-1; J: TRBJ2-7
CDR3: CASRLTGTGGDEQFF; DNA: TGTGCCAGTCGTCTTACCGGGACAGGGGGAGATGAGCAGTTCTTC; D: TRBD1; size: once; V: TRBV11-2; J: TRBJ2-1